This T cell receptor beta chain was retrieved from a study of Ad26.COV2.S vaccination and SARS-CoV-2 variants. Study details: The donor belonged to the COV1001 Ad26.COV2.S trial arm. Ad26.COV2.S, an intramuscular injection, was given once or twice 56 days apart.

Concerning this clone itself: No antigen is known for it.

The germline V gene has CDR1 SGHRS and CDR2 YFSETQ. V lost 4 bases, J lost 4 bases, and 4 bases stayed unmatched. There are 15 residues in the CDR3. As to treatment: roughly 18 received Ad26.COV2.S at low or high dose, single or two shots; 5 received placebo; per-sample allocation not given. Sampling happened 63 days after the first vaccine or placebo injection. Study-level results: Substantial breadth was reportedly displayed by spike-specific CD8+ and CD4+ T cell responses after vaccination.

Sequenced by immunoSEQ multiplex PCR; TCRdb stores in-frame clones only, minus some. The repertoire holds under 550,000 clones, with about 93% as singletons. The sequence was obtained from a person aged 18 to 59 who received the Ad26.COV2.S COVID-19 vaccine or a placebo. The specimen was peripheral blood, collected in a trial of Ad26.COV2.S vaccine versus placebo. J is TRBJ2-1 and V is TRBV5-1; TRBD1 matches at 11 bases. CDR3 protein: CASSLGQGEYNEQFF. CDR3 DNA: TGCGCCAGCAGCCTGGGACAGGGGGAATACAATGAGCAGTTCTTC.